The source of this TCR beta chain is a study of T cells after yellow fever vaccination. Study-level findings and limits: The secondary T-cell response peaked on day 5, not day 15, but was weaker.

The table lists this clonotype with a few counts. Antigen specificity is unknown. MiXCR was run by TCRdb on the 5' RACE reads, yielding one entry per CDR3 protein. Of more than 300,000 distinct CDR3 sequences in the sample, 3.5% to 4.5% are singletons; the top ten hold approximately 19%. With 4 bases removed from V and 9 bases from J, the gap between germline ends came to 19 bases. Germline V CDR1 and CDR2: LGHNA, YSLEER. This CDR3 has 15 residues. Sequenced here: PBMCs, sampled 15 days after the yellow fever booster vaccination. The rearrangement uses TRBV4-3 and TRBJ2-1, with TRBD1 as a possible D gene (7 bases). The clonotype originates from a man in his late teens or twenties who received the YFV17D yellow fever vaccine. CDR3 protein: CASSLDVQGGSEQFF. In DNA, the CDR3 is TGCGCCAGCAGCCTAGACGTTCAGGGGGGCAGTGAGCAGTTCTTC.